The subject of this entry is one T cell receptor beta chain. The antigen this receptor binds is unknown. It has no much larger one-base neighbor in the sample; base qualities were not kept. TCRbeta CDR3 regions were amplified from genomic DNA using the immunoSEQ Assay, a bias-controlled multiplex PCR. In the authors' own workflow: Nucleated cell counts per sample were estimated from amplification of reference gene primers within the assay. Sequence reads were collapsed and filtered to measure the absolute abundance of every unique TCRbeta CDR3 rearrangement. For each sample, productive Simpson clonality was calculated by taking the square root of Simpson's diversity index across productive rearrangements. Here the immuneACCESS table is served through TCRdb, limited to in-frame sequences with V and J called. Missing clones are a known gap in these copies; in checked studies unresolved V genes cover under half, and the rest lacks a known reason. The V and J calls and clone size come from that table; D and trimming were worked out from the DNA. For this sample the table gives roughly 42,000 clones, of which around 90% were detected only once. Approximately 2.8% of the sample is held by the ten biggest clonotypes.

The data originate from a study of blood T cell repertoires in COVID-19 (dated by TCRdb to the early 2020s). With respect to the entire study: The collaborator samples originated in the United States, Italy and Spain and spanned the acute and convalescent phases of COVID-19. The repertoires were made available in a free public database intended to serve as a resource for research on the immune response to SARS-CoV-2. HLA class I and class II types, where available, came from metadata supplied by the sample provider rather than from assay-based typing. Nearly every sample came with metadata listing a de-identified subject ID, COVID-19 status, age in years and sex. Subjects who had been exposed to COVID-19, were actively infected with it, or had recovered from it provided the deeply sampled blood TCRbeta repertoires that made up the dataset. The samples were drawn from two sources: the first 160 participants of the ongoing ImmuneRACE study, and 1,000 to 1,500 subjects contributed by 6 global collaborators. The prospective study material was composed of cDNA or gDNA derived from T cells, B-cell-depleted T cells, or PBMCs.

From the cysteine through the phenylalanine, the CDR3 covers 15 amino acids. Only CDR3 DNA is held: 45 bases, read in frame from base 1. The junction shows trimming of 4 bases on V and 5 bases on J, and the gene matches do not reach 9 bases of it. In the germline V gene (reference sequence), CDR1 corresponds to MNHEY and CDR2 to SMNVEV. Each collaborating institution followed its own protocols to collect whole blood in K2EDTA tubes. For TCRbeta analysis, collaborator samples were shipped as frozen whole blood, as isolated PBMCs, or as DNA extracted from either sample type. Overall study outcomes, separate from this receptor: The amount of clinical and demographic metadata varied by source and participant and was provided uncurated.

This receptor was taken from a man aged 50 to 60 with active COVID-19. Sequencing was done on a sample of peripheral blood. The chain links TRBV27 with TRBJ1-1; a stretch of 8 junction bases matches TRBD1. This receptor carries the CDR3 CASSSHSTGETEAFF. At the DNA level, the sequence is TGTGCCAGCAGTTCCCACTCGACAGGGGAGACTGAAGCTTTCTTT.